The rows below give T cell receptor beta chains drawn from one sample of a study of Graves' ophthalmopathy and Graves' hyperthyroidism. Each CDR3 protein gets one entry after TCRdb re-called the multiplex PCR reads with MiXCR. The data contain 300,000 to 500,000 distinct CDR3 sequences, about 16% of them seen just once; the ten biggest clones take up about 7%. Sequencing input: peripheral blood. The receptor source for this set is a woman under 30 with stable Graves' hyperthyroidism. Both conserved end residues are part of each CDR3. Each record gives: clone size, D gene, V gene, CDR3 length, J gene, CDR3 protein, CDR3 DNA. A D gene is named only where the DNA matches it firmly. Clone size, where shown, is once, few, many, or a class for clones that have expanded.

clone_size: many; d_call: .; v_call: TRBV7-2; cdr3_length: 13; j_call: TRBJ2-7; cdr3_aa: CASSPDPSYEQYF; cdr3_nt: TGTGCCAGCAGCCCTGACCCTTCGTACGAGCAGTACTTC
clone_size: many; d_call: TRBD1; v_call: TRBV19; cdr3_length: 15; j_call: TRBJ1-2; cdr3_aa: CASSIEGTGLYGYTF; cdr3_nt: TGTGCCAGTAGTATAGAGGGGACAGGCCTCTATGGCTACACCTTC
clone_size: .; d_call: TRBD1; v_call: TRBV5-1; cdr3_length: 14; j_call: TRBJ2-7; cdr3_aa: CASSGGGTGAEQYF; cdr3_nt: TGCGCCAGCAGCGGAGGAGGGACAGGAGCCGAGCAGTACTTC
clone_size: .; d_call: TRBD1; v_call: TRBV5-1; cdr3_length: 15; j_call: TRBJ2-7; cdr3_aa: CASSFGDRDDHEQYF; cdr3_nt: TGCGCCAGCAGCTTCGGGGACAGGGATGACCACGAGCAGTACTTC
clone_size: few; d_call: .; v_call: TRBV5-8; cdr3_length: 12; j_call: TRBJ1-2; cdr3_aa: CASSFLGLIYTF; cdr3_nt: TGTGCCAGCAGCTTTCTTGGGTTGATTTACACCTTC
clone_size: many; d_call: TRBD1; v_call: TRBV20-1; cdr3_length: 15; j_call: TRBJ1-6; cdr3_aa: CSAMPGQGYNSPLHF; cdr3_nt: TGCAGTGCTATGCCGGGACAGGGGTATAATTCACCCCTCCACTTT
clone_size: many; d_call: TRBD2; v_call: TRBV6-2/TRBV6-3; cdr3_length: 13; j_call: TRBJ2-5; cdr3_aa: CASTAGGEETQYF; cdr3_nt: TGTGCCAGCACTGCGGGGGGGGAGGAGACCCAGTACTTC
clone_size: .; d_call: TRBD2; v_call: TRBV9; cdr3_length: 14; j_call: TRBJ2-2; cdr3_aa: CASELTLAAGELFF; cdr3_nt: TGTGCCAGTGAGCTGACCCTAGCGGCCGGGGAGCTGTTTTTT
clone_size: .; d_call: .; v_call: TRBV9; cdr3_length: 16; j_call: TRBJ1-1; cdr3_aa: CASSVAKVGADTEAFF; cdr3_nt: TGTGCCAGCAGCGTAGCTAAAGTGGGGGCGGACACTGAAGCTTTCTTT
clone_size: many; d_call: .; v_call: TRBV12-3/TRBV12-4; cdr3_length: 15; j_call: TRBJ2-7; cdr3_aa: CASSSGDMVTYEQYF; cdr3_nt: TGTGCCAGCAGTTCAGGGGACATGGTAACCTACGAGCAGTACTTC
clone_size: many; d_call: .; v_call: TRBV19; cdr3_length: 15; j_call: TRBJ2-7; cdr3_aa: CASRPTGGGTYEQYF; cdr3_nt: TGTGCCAGTAGGCCTACAGGGGGAGGGACCTACGAGCAGTACTTC
clone_size: .; d_call: TRBD1; v_call: TRBV28; cdr3_length: 16; j_call: TRBJ2-7; cdr3_aa: CASGFHSARGLYEQYF; cdr3_nt: TGTGCCAGCGGTTTTCATTCGGCCAGGGGGCTCTACGAGCAGTACTTC
clone_size: many; d_call: TRBD1; v_call: TRBV13; cdr3_length: 14; j_call: TRBJ2-2; cdr3_aa: CASSLLQGTGELFF; cdr3_nt: TGTGCCAGCAGCTTGCTACAGGGGACCGGGGAGCTGTTTTTT
clone_size: many; d_call: .; v_call: TRBV11-2; cdr3_length: 14; j_call: TRBJ1-3; cdr3_aa: CASSSRISGNTIYF; cdr3_nt: TGTGCCAGCAGCTCAAGGATCTCTGGAAACACCATATATTTT
clone_size: .; d_call: TRBD2; v_call: TRBV5-1; cdr3_length: 16; j_call: TRBJ2-3; cdr3_aa: CASSLALSGGQDTQYF; cdr3_nt: TGCGCCAGCAGCTTGGCCTTATCGGGGGGGCAGGATACGCAGTATTTT
clone_size: many; d_call: TRBD1; v_call: TRBV7-2; cdr3_length: 13; j_call: TRBJ1-6; cdr3_aa: CASSSRDSSPLHF; cdr3_nt: TGTGCCAGCAGCTCCCGGGACAGCTCACCCCTCCACTTT
clone_size: many; d_call: TRBD1; v_call: TRBV4-1; cdr3_length: 13; j_call: TRBJ2-7; cdr3_aa: CASSQRQGGGQYF; cdr3_nt: TGCGCCAGCAGCCAACGACAGGGGGGAGGGCAGTACTTC
clone_size: many; d_call: .; v_call: TRBV6-1; cdr3_length: 14; j_call: TRBJ1-1; cdr3_aa: CASSEGGMNTEAFF; cdr3_nt: TGTGCCAGCAGTGAGGGCGGAATGAACACTGAAGCTTTCTTT
clone_size: many; d_call: .; v_call: TRBV12-3/TRBV12-4; cdr3_length: 14; j_call: TRBJ1-2; cdr3_aa: CASSLRMRVYGYTF; cdr3_nt: TGTGCCAGCAGTTTGAGGATGAGGGTCTATGGCTACACCTTC
clone_size: .; d_call: .; v_call: TRBV4-1; cdr3_length: 18; j_call: TRBJ1-1; cdr3_aa: CASSQDNKRVGANTEAFF; cdr3_nt: TGCGCCAGCAGCCAAGATAATAAAAGGGTAGGCGCCAACACTGAAGCTTTCTTT
clone_size: few; d_call: TRBD2; v_call: TRBV29-1; cdr3_length: 12; j_call: TRBJ2-5; cdr3_aa: CSVVASGETQYF; cdr3_nt: TGCAGCGTTGTAGCTAGCGGAGAGACCCAGTACTTC
clone_size: many; d_call: TRBD2; v_call: TRBV6-2/TRBV6-3; cdr3_length: 18; j_call: TRBJ2-7; cdr3_aa: CASSYRSRAGVISYEQYF; cdr3_nt: TGTGCCAGCAGTTACCGCTCTCGGGCGGGGGTGATTTCCTACGAGCAGTACTTC
clone_size: many; d_call: .; v_call: TRBV28; cdr3_length: 12; j_call: TRBJ2-2; cdr3_aa: CASGSTVGELFF; cdr3_nt: TGTGCCAGCGGGTCGACGGTCGGGGAGCTGTTTTTT
clone_size: many; d_call: .; v_call: TRBV19; cdr3_length: 15; j_call: TRBJ1-1; cdr3_aa: CASSIRGHSRLEAFF; cdr3_nt: TGTGCCAGTAGTATCAGGGGACATAGTCGATTAGAAGCTTTCTTT
clone_size: many; d_call: TRBD1; v_call: TRBV20-1; cdr3_length: 13; j_call: TRBJ1-1; cdr3_aa: CSGPTGKNTEAFF; cdr3_nt: TGCAGTGGGCCGACAGGGAAGAACACTGAAGCTTTCTTT
clone_size: .; d_call: .; v_call: TRBV5-1; cdr3_length: 14; j_call: TRBJ1-2; cdr3_aa: CASSAVLGNYGYTF; cdr3_nt: TGCGCCAGCAGCGCGGTCCTAGGGAACTATGGCTACACCTTC
clone_size: many; d_call: TRBD1; v_call: TRBV6-5; cdr3_length: 16; j_call: TRBJ2-7; cdr3_aa: CASSTPRGQGAYEQYF; cdr3_nt: TGTGCCAGCAGTACTCCCCGGGGACAGGGGGCCTACGAGCAGTACTTC
clone_size: many; d_call: .; v_call: TRBV2; cdr3_length: 13; j_call: TRBJ1-1; cdr3_aa: CASIGLRNTEAFF; cdr3_nt: TGTGCCAGCATTGGACTCAGGAACACTGAAGCTTTCTTT
clone_size: .; d_call: TRBD2; v_call: TRBV7-2; cdr3_length: 18; j_call: TRBJ2-5; cdr3_aa: CASSLALGLAGKGETQYF; cdr3_nt: TGTGCCAGCAGCTTAGCGCTGGGACTAGCGGGAAAAGGGGAGACCCAGTACTTC
clone_size: many; d_call: .; v_call: TRBV19; cdr3_length: 15; j_call: TRBJ1-5; cdr3_aa: CASSIAGVSGQPQHF; cdr3_nt: TGTGCCAGTAGTATTGCCGGGGTCTCTGGGCAGCCCCAGCATTTT
clone_size: .; d_call: .; v_call: TRBV7-3; cdr3_length: 17; j_call: TRBJ2-1; cdr3_aa: CASSLRSSGSGYNEQFF; cdr3_nt: TGTGCCAGCAGCTTAAGATCTTCAGGGTCGGGCTACAATGAGCAGTTCTTC
clone_size: many; d_call: .; v_call: TRBV7-2; cdr3_length: 17; j_call: TRBJ1-5; cdr3_aa: CASSLAPSAIRNQPQHF; cdr3_nt: TGTGCCAGCAGCTTAGCGCCGTCAGCTATTCGCAATCAGCCCCAGCATTTT